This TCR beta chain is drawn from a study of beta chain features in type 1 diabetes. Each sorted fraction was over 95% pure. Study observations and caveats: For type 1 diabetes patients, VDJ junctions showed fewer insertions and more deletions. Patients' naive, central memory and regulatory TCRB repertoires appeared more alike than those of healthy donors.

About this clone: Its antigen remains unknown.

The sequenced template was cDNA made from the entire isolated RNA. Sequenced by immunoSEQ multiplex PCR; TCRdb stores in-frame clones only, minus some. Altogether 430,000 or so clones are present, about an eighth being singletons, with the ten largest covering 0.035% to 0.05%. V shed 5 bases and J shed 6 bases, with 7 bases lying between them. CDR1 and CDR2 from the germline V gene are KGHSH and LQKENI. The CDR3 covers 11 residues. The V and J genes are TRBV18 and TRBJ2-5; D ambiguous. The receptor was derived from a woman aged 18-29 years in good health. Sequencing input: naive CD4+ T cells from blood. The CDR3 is CASSDTKTQYF. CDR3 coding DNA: TGTGCCAGCTCAGACACGAAGACCCAGTACTTC.